This paragraph covers one TCR beta chain sequence. Its antigen is currently unknown. Assay used: immunoSEQ multiplex PCR; TCRdb lists only in-frame clones, some missing. The sample has 150,000 to 200,000 clones, about 96% seen once. The CDR3 runs to 14 residues. Germline-derived CDR1 and CDR2 are MNHEY and SVGAGI. Trimming took off 6 bases at V and 0 bases at J, with 8 bases between the two ends. This specimen comes from a study of cytomegalovirus exposure and HLA in healthy donors. The study's findings and limits: In the 120 or so validation repertoires, just under 95% of cluster scores exceeded 0, per a later analysis.

The gene calls are TRBV6-5 and TRBJ1-4; the D gene is possibly TRBD1 (5 bases). The sample comprised PBMCs. This TCR was sampled from a woman aged 18-29 years in good health and CMV-seronegative. This CDR3 is CASRTGPTNEKLFF. The CDR3 DNA reads TGTGCCAGCAGAACAGGCCCAACTAATGAAAAACTGTTTTTT.